What follows are 32 T cell receptor beta chains derived from one specimen sequenced in a study of Ad26.COV2.S vaccination and SARS-CoV-2 variants. The repertoire was sequenced with immunoSEQ multiplex PCR; TCRdb's copy has only in-frame clones and lacks some. The sample lists more than 120,000 clones; more than 80% were seen once. Specimen: peripheral blood, collected after recovery from COVID-19. The receptors here all came from a human donor who had recovered from COVID-19.

This rearrangement joins TRBV7-8 to TRBJ2-7, with D tentatively TRBD1 (6 bases). The CDR3 is made up of 14 amino acids. Germline V gives CDR1 SGHVS, CDR2 FQNEAQ. V lost 5 bases to trimming and J lost 6 bases, with 17 bases between them. Written as DNA, the CDR3 is TGTGCCAGCAGCCCTAACAGGGAGATAGGCGAGCAGTACTTC. Translating gives CASSPNREIGEQYF.

The V and J genes are TRBV7-9 and TRBJ2-1; 9 bases fit TRBD1. CDR1 is SEHNR and CDR2 is FQNEAQ in the germline V gene (reference sequence). V was clipped by 4 bases and J by 9 bases; unmatched bases: 16. This CDR3 is built from 17 residues. The CDR3 loop reads CASSSFTGQGGRGEQFF. CDR3 sequence (DNA): TGTGCCAGCAGCTCATTCACGGGACAGGGAGGTAGGGGTGAGCAGTTCTTC.

This sequence joins TRBV28 and TRBJ1-3, with a possible D match to TRBD1 (5 bases). Germline-derived CDR1 and CDR2 are MDHEN and SYDVKM. With 2 bases removed from V and 0 bases from J, the gap between germline ends came to 11 bases. The CDR3 spans 16 residues. The CDR3 region is CASSLGGWDSGNTIYF. The CDR3 DNA follows: TGTGCCAGCAGTTTAGGGGGTTGGGACTCTGGAAACACCATATATTTT.

The chain joins TRBV11-2 to TRBJ1-1; D perhaps matches TRBD1 (5 bases). Trimming shortened V by 1 base and J by 4 bases, and 22 bases separated the two germline ends. CDR3 size: 18 residues. In germline, CDR1 is SGHAT, CDR2 FQNNGV. CDR3 amino acids: CASSLGGKEGFVGTEAFF. For the CDR3, the DNA is TGTGCCAGCAGCTTAGGGGGGAAGGAAGGGTTTGTGGGCACTGAAGCTTTCTTT.

This chain links TRBV11-1 with TRBJ2-7, with TRBD2 identical over 9 bases. From germline, CDR1 is SGHAT and CDR2 FQDESV (reference sequence). The CDR3 is made up of 15 amino acids. V dropped 5 bases and J dropped 4; count of bases not matched to a gene: 9. CDR3 in amino acids: CASSPPGTSRYEQYF. CDR3 nucleotides: TGTGCCAGCAGCCCTCCCGGGACTAGCAGGTACGAGCAGTACTTC.

This chain joins TRBV25-1 and TRBJ1-4; D is possibly TRBD1 (6 bases). CDR1 and CDR2 (germline): MGHDK, SYGVNS. V shed 5 bases and J shed 2 bases, with 18 bases lying between them. This CDR3 is 17 amino acids long. The CDR3 loop is CASSFFRRGATNEKLFF. The CDR3, as DNA: TGTGCCAGCAGTTTCTTCCGGCGGGGGGCCACTAATGAAAAACTGTTTTTT.

The chain joins TRBV5-4 to TRBJ2-2; D unresolved. CDR3 length: 13 amino acids. V lost 4 bases and J lost 2, with 6 bases in between. Germline CDR1 is SGHNT and CDR2 is YYREEE (reference sequence). CDR3 nucleotide sequence: TGTGCCAGCAGCCACCACAACACCGGGGAGCTGTTTTTT. Translated, it gives CASSHHNTGELFF.

The chain has TRBV27 and TRBJ1-1; D call uncertain. The length of the CDR3 is 14 residues. The germline V gene encodes CDR1 MNHEY and CDR2 SMNVEV (reference sequence). Trimming removed 8 bases at V and 5 bases at J, with 18 bases between. The CDR3 sequence is CASQLDPLETEAFF. The CDR3 nucleotides read TGTGCCAGCCAATTGGACCCCCTGGAGACTGAAGCTTTCTTT.

The rearrangement links TRBV19 to TRBJ1-5; D may be TRBD1 (6 bases). Germline V gene data show CDR1 as LNHDA and CDR2 as SQIVND (reference sequence). Trimming took off 4 bases at V and 9 bases at J, with 19 bases between the two ends. This CDR3 is built from 15 residues. The CDR3 reads CASSKYRDVRWPQHF. The CDR3 DNA reads as TGTGCCAGTAGTAAATACAGGGACGTACGGTGGCCCCAGCATTTT.

The J gene is TRBJ2-5, the V gene TRBV6-5; no clear D gene. With 8 bases removed from V and 1 base from J, the gap between germline ends came to 14 bases. CDR3 length: 14 residues. Per germline, CDR1 MNHEY and CDR2 SVGAGI. The CDR3 sequence is CASLRTVIQETQYF. CDR3 bases: TGTGCCAGCCTCAGGACCGTAATCCAAGAGACCCAGTACTTC.

This chain uses TRBV28 with TRBJ1-5; D remains unclear. The CDR3 has 16 amino acids. Trimming stripped 3 bases from V and 7 bases from J, with 19 bases between. Germline assignment: CDR1 MDHEN and CDR2 SYDVKM. CDR3 DNA sequence: TGTGCCAGCAGTTTGGTGGGAAGAAAGAGCCGGCAGCCCCAGCATTTT. Translating gives CASSLVGRKSRQPQHF.

The rearrangement joins TRBV28 to TRBJ1-1; D possibly corresponds to TRBD1 (5 bases). Deletions cut 6 bases from V and 5 bases from J, with 16 bases between. This CDR3 comprises 14 residues. Germline loops: CDR1 MDHEN, CDR2 SYDVKM. The CDR3 region is CASRPAQGGTEAFF. CDR3 nucleotides: TGTGCCAGCAGGCCAGCGCAGGGTGGGACTGAAGCTTTCTTT.

This clone appeared a single time. The chain couples TRBV10-2 to TRBJ2-5; 14 bases are a match to TRBD2. Per the germline V gene, CDR1 is WSHSY and CDR2 is SAAADI. J lost 3 bases, V lost 4 bases, and 4 bases had no gene match. The CDR3 is 16 amino acids. CDR3 region: CASSVTSGGAEETQYF. Written as DNA, the CDR3 is TGCGCCAGCAGTGTGACTAGCGGGGGGGCAGAAGAGACCCAGTACTTC.

V gene TRBV30 combines with J gene TRBJ2-7; maybe TRBD2 (6 bases). There are 13 residues in the CDR3. V was clipped by 7 bases and J by 12 bases, with 25 bases between them. Germline CDR1 and CDR2: GTSNPN and SVGIG (reference sequence). CDR3 region: CAFRGTDYTRGYF. The CDR3 DNA is TGTGCCTTTCGGGGGACCGACTATACGAGGGGGTACTTC.

The chain carries TRBV7-9 and TRBJ1-1; no clear D gene. The length of the CDR3 is 13 residues. Trimming pared 2 bases from V and 5 bases from J, leaving 9 bases between. From germline, CDR1 is SEHNR and CDR2 FQNEAQ (reference sequence). CDR3 region: CASSLLAGTEAFF. The DNA of the CDR3 is TGTGCCAGCAGCTTACTTGCGGGAACTGAAGCTTTCTTT.

The V gene is TRBV7-9, the J gene TRBJ1-4, with unresolved D. The CDR3 spans 15 residues. CDR1 and CDR2 (germline): SEHNR, FQNEAQ (reference sequence). The V and J ends lost 6 bases and 8 bases respectively, with 19 bases between them. The CDR3 sequence is CASSTRAVLGEKLFF. DNA of the CDR3: TGTGCCAGCAGTACCCGGGCGGTTCTCGGAGAAAAACTGTTTTTT.

The chain employs TRBV15 and TRBJ1-4; D call uncertain. The germline V and J ends were trimmed by 0 bases and 5 bases, with 13 bases remaining between them. Looked up from germline, CDR1 is LNHNV and CDR2 is YYDKDF (reference sequence). The CDR3 spans 16 residues. This chain's CDR3 is CATSRDWGSVNEKLFF. CDR3 nucleotide sequence: TGTGCCACCAGCAGAGATTGGGGATCTGTAAATGAAAAACTGTTTTTT.

This CDR3 reads CASSGQAGANTEAFF. CDR3 DNA: TGCGCCAGTTCTGGGCAGGCAGGGGCGAACACTGAAGCTTTCTTT. This sequence joins TRBV5-1 and TRBJ1-1; TRBD1 is a possible D gene (6 bases). This CDR3 comprises 15 residues. CDR1 and CDR2 (germline): SGHRS, YFSETQ. V lost 8 bases, J lost 1 base, and 18 bases lay in between.

This clone was counted between two and nine times. The genes are TRBV6-5 and TRBJ1-1; the D is unclear. CDR1 is MNHEY and CDR2 is SVGAGI in the germline V gene. The CDR3 has 15 amino acids. The V end lost 2 bases, the J end lost 7 bases, and 17 bases lay between the germline ends. This chain's CDR3 is CASSYGSGGWGEAFF. CDR3 bases: TGTGCCAGCAGTTACGGCTCGGGTGGCTGGGGTGAAGCTTTCTTT.

V is TRBV7-8 and J is TRBJ2-1; D unresolved. With 1 base removed from V and 3 bases from J, the gap between germline ends came to 13 bases. From germline, CDR1 is SGHVS and CDR2 FQNEAQ. The CDR3 is 16 residues long. The CDR3 nucleotides read TGTGCCAGCAGCTTAGGGGCTTTAGTTCTCTACAATGAGCAGTTCTTC. As protein: CASSLGALVLYNEQFF. The entire variable domain, with the rest obtained from reference TRBV7-8 and TRBJ2-1, is as follows: GAGVSQSPRYKVAKRGQDVALRCDPISGHVSLFWYQQALGQGPEFLTYFQNEAQLDKSGLPSDRFFAERPEGSVSTLKIQRTQQEDSAVYLCASSLGALVLYNEQFFGPGTRLTVL.

The chain employs TRBV3-1 (or the pseudogene TRBV3-2) and TRBJ1-1; D uncertain. The CDR3 consists of 12 residues. V was cut by 1 base and J by 2 bases, with 2 bases left in between. Germline assignment: CDR1 LGHDT and CDR2 YNNKEL (reference sequence). The CDR3 sequence is CASSQVNTEAFF. The CDR3 nucleotides are TGTGCCAGCAGCCAAGTAAACACTGAAGCTTTCTTT.

This clone occurred a few times. This sequence joins TRBV6-4 and TRBJ2-1; TRBD2 might be the D (6 bases). V gave up 6 bases and J gave up 12 bases, with 21 bases separating them. The CDR3 covers 14 residues. The germline V gene has CDR1 MRHNA and CDR2 SNTAGT. The CDR3 spells CASSPDHPGSRQFF. DNA for the CDR3: TGTGCCAGCAGCCCCGACCACCCCGGGAGTCGGCAGTTCTTC.

This chain uses TRBV7-9 with TRBJ2-7; D unresolved. The CDR3 length is 15 residues. Germline V CDR1 and CDR2: SEHNR, FQNEAQ (reference sequence). Trimming pared 5 bases from V and 0 bases from J, leaving 14 bases between. The CDR3 DNA follows: TGTGCCAGCAGCGGTACCCTTCACCTCTCCTACGAGCAGTACTTC. Amino acids: CASSGTLHLSYEQYF.

A single count supports this clone. This sequence joins TRBV11-2 and TRBJ2-1; 7 nucleotides match TRBD2. Germline lookup yields CDR1 SGHAT and CDR2 FQNNGV. The ends lost 1 base at V and 2 bases at J; junction bases unmatched: 2. The CDR3 has 15 amino acids. The CDR3 bases are TGTGCCAGCAGCTTAGCTGCGGGGGCCTACAATGAGCAGTTCTTC. Translation gives CASSLAAGAYNEQFF. Using reference TRBV11-2 and TRBJ2-1 for the parts outside the CDR3, the full variable domain is EAGVAQSPRYKIIEKRQSVAFWCNPISGHATLYWYQQILGQGPKLLIQFQNNGVVDDSQLPKDRFSAERLKGVDSTLKIQPAKLEDSAVYLCASSLAAGAYNEQFFGPGTRLTVL.

The chain combines TRBV5-1 with TRBJ1-2; TRBD1 agrees at 9 bases. The CDR3 loop spans 16 amino acids. CDR1 and CDR2 (germline): SGHRS, YFSETQ. V trimming: 1 base; J trimming: 1 base; junction bases outside the gene matches: 5. CDR3 loop: CASSLSGTGLNYGYTF. CDR3 in DNA: TGCGCCAGCAGCTTGTCGGGGACAGGGCTTAACTATGGCTACACCTTC. The full variable domain, rest sourced from reference TRBV5-1 and TRBJ1-2, is KAGVTQTPRYLIKTRGQQVTLSCSPISGHRSVSWYQQTPGQGLQFLFEYFSETQRNKGNFPGRFSGRQFSNSRSEMNVSTLELGDSALYLCASSLSGTGLNYGYTFGSGTRLTVV.

This chain links TRBV2 with TRBJ2-1, with 13 bases identical to TRBD2. The CDR3 runs 16 residues. The V gene's germline CDR1 is SNHLY and CDR2 FYNNEI. V lost 1 base, J lost 8 bases, and 5 bases stayed unmatched. CDR3 amino acids: CASSEGTSGGVYEQFF. Written as DNA, the CDR3 is TGTGCCAGCAGTGAAGGTACTAGCGGGGGGGTATATGAGCAGTTCTTC.

V is TRBV9 and J is TRBJ2-5; 13 bases fit TRBD2. Germline V gene lookup returns CDR1 SGDLS and CDR2 YYNGEE. This CDR3 is 17 amino acids long. Trimming at V came to 3 bases and at J to 4 bases, leaving 9 bases not matched to a gene. The CDR3 region is CASSGTLGLAGRETQYF. The CDR3 coding sequence is TGTGCCAGCAGCGGAACTCTGGGACTAGCGGGGAGAGAGACCCAGTACTTC.

In this sample, this clone turned up many times. The chain couples TRBV19 to TRBJ1-1; the D is unclear. The V end was cut by 6 bases, the J end by 5 bases, with 13 bases between. The CDR3 runs to 13 residues. CDR1 and CDR2 (germline): LNHDA, SQIVND (reference sequence). CDR3 sequence (DNA): TGTGCCAGTAGGCGGTCGGGAGGTACTGAAGCTTTCTTT. Protein: CASRRSGGTEAFF.

The CDR3 DNA follows: TGTGCCAGCATCGCTCGGGAGAACACTGAAGCTTTCTTT. Translation gives CASIARENTEAFF. This chain joins TRBV28 and TRBJ1-1; no clear D gene. CDR1 is MDHEN and CDR2 is SYDVKM in the germline V gene. V was clipped by 7 bases and J by 1 base, with 10 bases between them. CDR3 size: 13 residues.

The V gene is TRBV6-5, the J gene TRBJ2-1; 8 nucleotides align to TRBD2. Germline V lookup: CDR1 MNHEY, CDR2 SVGAGI. This CDR3 spans 13 amino acids. The V segment lost 7 bases and the J segment 9 bases; nucleotides outside the gene matches: 8. CDR3 amino acids: CASIRSGGGEQFF. In nucleotides, the CDR3 is TGTGCCAGCATCAGAAGCGGGGGCGGTGAGCAGTTCTTC.

The chain uses TRBV4-3 and TRBJ1-3; unclear D gene. CDR1 LGHNA and CDR2 YSLEER come from the germline V gene. Between the trimmed V and J ends, which lost 4 bases and 0 bases, there was a span of 7 bases. This CDR3 comprises 14 residues. The CDR3 protein is CASSRSDSGNTIYF. CDR3 sequence (DNA): TGCGCCAGCAGCCGGTCAGACTCTGGAAACACCATATATTTT.

The sample holds a few counts of this clone. The V call is TRBV5-4, the J call TRBJ1-6; D unclear. Germline V gives CDR1 SGHNT, CDR2 YYREEE (reference sequence). The CDR3 has 15 amino acids. V lost 0 bases to trimming and J lost 7 bases, with 11 bases between them. The CDR3 coding sequence is TGTGCCAGCAGCTTGGACGGCCCGAGGAATTCACCCCTCCACTTT. Its translation: CASSLDGPRNSPLHF.